This T cell receptor (beta chain) was sequenced in a study of OX40 agonist ivuxolimab in advanced cancers. Background on the study: Having had anti-PD-1, anti-PD-L1 or anti-CTLA-4 therapy before was allowed, and roughly 40% had some.

The CDR3 consists of 15 residues. Trimming cost V 3 bases and J 5 bases; bases outside gene matches: 10. The germline gives CDR1 MDHEN, CDR2 SYDVKM. Assay: immunoSEQ multiplex PCR; the TCRdb copy retains only in-frame clones and omits some. Here the sample spans 90,000 or so clones, about 91% being singletons. The rearrangement links TRBV28 to TRBJ2-7; 7 bases map to TRBD2. This clonotype was obtained from an adult with an advanced solid tumor such as melanoma, head and neck, liver or kidney cancer. The sequencing here drew on CD4+ or CD8+ T cells sorted from blood, taken in a trial of the OX40 agonist ivuxolimab. CDR3 sequence reads: CASSFPGGRIHEQYF. Written as DNA, the CDR3 is TGTGCCAGCAGTTTCCCAGGCGGGAGAATCCACGAGCAGTACTTC.